This record looks at one T cell receptor beta chain sequence and its context. Its target is not known. The CDR3 totals 15 residues. V was shortened by 4 bases and J by 1 base, with 11 bases between the two germline ends. Pregnancy or lactation, uncontrolled infections and other autoimmune diseases were grounds for excluding patients. A diagnosis was made from clinical symptoms together with serum thyroxine, TRAb, thyroid ultrasound and orbital computed tomography. This entry belongs to a study of Graves' ophthalmopathy and Graves' hyperthyroidism. The overall study: Calling hyperthyroidism stable required that no ophthalmopathy show up within 18 months of follow-up.

Study-wide results and caveats: Classification of ophthalmopathy versus stable hyperthyroidism by a 13-signature model yielded 85% to 90% sensitivity and 70% to 83% specificity.

Amplification targeted the TCR beta CDR3 regions, with RNA transcripts as the source material. First-round RT-PCR used HTBI primers; second-round multiplex PCR followed. Using its own MiXCR run on the multiplex PCR reads, TCRdb lists one record per CDR3 protein. Here the sample spans over a million distinct CDR3 sequences, about 38% being singletons. The sequenced sample consisted of peripheral blood or thyroid tissue (not recorded which). The sequence was obtained from an adult man with Graves' hyperthyroidism. The rearrangement links TRBV12-3 or TRBV12-4 to TRBJ1-5, with a tentative D call TRBD1 (5 bases). CDR3 amino acids: CASSSRVRSNQPQHF. The DNA of the CDR3 is TGTGCCAGCAGTTCCAGGGTGCGGAGCAATCAGCCCCAGCATTTT.